This T cell receptor beta chain was captured in a study of PD-1 blockade in mismatch repair-deficient tumors. Study summary: All were previously treated, progressing patients with about 11 mismatch repair-deficient cancer types.

Every patient had mismatch repair deficiency by PCR or immunohistochemistry. TCR sequencing covered a few patients who responded to pembrolizumab. Measured with immunoSEQ multiplex PCR; TCRdb has only the in-frame clones, and not every one. The sample consists of under 95,000 clones, more than 65% of them appearing once. Whole-study findings and limits: After pembrolizumab, tumor-resident clones rose rapidly, then generally contracted before radiologic responses.

This CDR3 spans 15 amino acids. The germline V and J ends were trimmed by 0 bases and 9 bases, with 16 bases remaining between them. The germline gives CDR1 SGDLS, CDR2 YYNGEE. This clone was detected a few times. What it recognizes is unknown. The sample was peripheral blood, taken 12 weeks after starting pembrolizumab. The V call is TRBV9, the J call TRBJ2-1; perhaps TRBD1 as D (5 bases). The TCR was taken from an adult with mismatch repair-deficient cancer. The DNA of the CDR3 is TGTGCCAGCAGCGTAGGCGGACAAGGGCTCGGTGAGCAGTTCTTC. It is translated as CASSVGGQGLGEQFF.